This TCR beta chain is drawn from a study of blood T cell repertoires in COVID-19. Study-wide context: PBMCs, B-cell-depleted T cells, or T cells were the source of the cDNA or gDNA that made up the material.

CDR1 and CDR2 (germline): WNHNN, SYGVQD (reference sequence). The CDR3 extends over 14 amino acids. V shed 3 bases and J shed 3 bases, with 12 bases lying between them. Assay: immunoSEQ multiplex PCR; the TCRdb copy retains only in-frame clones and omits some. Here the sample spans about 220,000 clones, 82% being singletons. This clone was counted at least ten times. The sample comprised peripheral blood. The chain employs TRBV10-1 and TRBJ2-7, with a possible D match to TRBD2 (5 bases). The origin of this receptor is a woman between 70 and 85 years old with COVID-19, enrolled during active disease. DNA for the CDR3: TGCGCCAGCAGTGATGCCGGGAAGAACTACGAGCAGTACTTC. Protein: CASSDAGKNYEQYF.